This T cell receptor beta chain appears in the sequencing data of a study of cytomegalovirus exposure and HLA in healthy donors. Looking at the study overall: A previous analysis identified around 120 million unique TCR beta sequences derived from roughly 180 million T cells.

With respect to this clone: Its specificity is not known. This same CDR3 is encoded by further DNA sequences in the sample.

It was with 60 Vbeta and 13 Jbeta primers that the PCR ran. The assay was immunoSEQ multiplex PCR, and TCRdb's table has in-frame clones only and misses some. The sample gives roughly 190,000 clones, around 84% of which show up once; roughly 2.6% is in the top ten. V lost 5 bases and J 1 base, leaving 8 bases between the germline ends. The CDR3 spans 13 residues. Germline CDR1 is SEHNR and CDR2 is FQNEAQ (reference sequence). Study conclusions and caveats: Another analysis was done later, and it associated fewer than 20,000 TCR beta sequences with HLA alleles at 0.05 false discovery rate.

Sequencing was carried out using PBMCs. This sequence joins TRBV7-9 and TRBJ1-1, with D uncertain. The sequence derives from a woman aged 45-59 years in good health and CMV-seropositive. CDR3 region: CASSLSGNTEAFF. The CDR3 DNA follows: TGTGCCAGCAGCCTTTCCGGGAACACTGAAGCTTTCTTT.